The TCR beta chain described here comes from a study of beta chain features in type 1 diabetes (dated by TCRdb to 2017 to 2018). For context, the study as a whole: Mean age, gender distribution, total cell number and subset yield were not different between patients and healthy donors. A total of 90 million to 130 million sorted cells were examined across all samples, and a strong correlation was observed between cell number per subset and RNA yield. The study compared the TCRB repertoires of sorted circulating CD4+ T cell subsets in recently diagnosed type 1 diabetes patients with those in matched healthy donors. Regulatory and stem cell-like memory subsets were obtained from only 8 patients and roughly 8 healthy donors, while naive and central memory subsets were obtained from all 30 or so donors. What the authors observed across the whole study: At VDJ recombination sites, type 1 diabetes patients had fewer insertions and more deleted nucleotides, which implies abnormalities in thymic rearrangement. Because the HLA sub-analyses included only small numbers of individuals, any influence of HLA type on TCRB rearrangement was left unresolved. In all four CD4+ subsets, TCRB CDR3 length was moderately but significantly shorter in type 1 diabetes patients. Because cDNA was sequenced instead of genomic DNA, activated cells with high expression could be over-represented, although the groups did not differ in activation or CD3 levels. Shorter templates might have been favored by PCR, but patient and control samples were amplified and corrected together, so both groups would have been affected equally by any skew. The naive, central memory and regulatory TCRB repertoires appeared to resemble one another more closely among patients than among healthy donors.

The entire amount of isolated RNA was reverse transcribed using the High Capacity cDNA Reverse Transcription Kit, so the sequenced TCRB transcripts were expressed ones. Deep immunoSEQ sequencing was applied to naive, central memory and regulatory T cell samples, giving an average of about 3.6 million total reads per sample. After sorted cells were lysed in RLT buffer, RNA was extracted with DNase-treated RNeasy Micro or Mini kits, with the choice depending on cell number. To prevent cross-contamination, every cell subset was processed on its own, while patient and healthy donor samples were processed together. The immunoSEQ multiplex PCR was used to amplify TCRB sequences from cDNA, yielding 87-bp fragments that span the CDR3 region. Sequencing of the amplicons was done on the Illumina HiSeq platform. The authors' pipeline ran thus. PCR bias was computationally corrected using synthetic template baselines, reads within Hamming distance 2 were collapsed, and singletons that could not be merged were discarded. Reads were aligned to IMGT to assign V, D and J genes, CDR3 length, and insertions or deletions at six rearrangement sites. Within each subset, clonotype counts were normalized to sorted cell number, after which true diversity and Gini coefficients were computed with the tcR R package. Repertoire sharing was quantified using the overlap coefficient calculated on TCRB nucleotide sequences. Out-of-frame TCRB sequences from naive cells were analyzed to stand in for the pre-selection repertoire. TCRdb's version of the immuneACCESS table is confined to in-frame rearrangements and falls short of the full clone set. An unresolved V gene accounts for under half of the shortfall where checked; the remainder is of unknown origin. For V, J and clone size, that table is used; D and trimming come from the DNA. Across this sample there are 970,000 or so clones, with roughly 16% seen only once. Around 0.02% of the sample belongs to the ten largest clones.

A single peripheral blood draw of 95 to 150 mL on average was collected from each donor into heparinised tubes. Using a panel that included CD45RO, CCR7, CD25, CD127, CD95 and CD27, naive, central memory, regulatory and stem cell-like memory CD4+ T cells were sorted on a BD FACSAria II. All sorted populations exceeded 95% purity. PBMCs were isolated immediately by Lymphoprep density gradient centrifugation and stained directly without culture. To minimize batch effects, samples were stained and sorted in pairs, one healthy donor with one patient per experiment. Via the germline V gene (reference sequence), CDR1 is SGHNT and CDR2 YYREEE. The CDR3 runs 16 amino acids, cysteine and phenylalanine included. Of all the DNA, just the CDR3 is kept, 48 bases in frame from base 1. The germline V and J ends show losses of 7 bases and 8 bases respectively, and no gene match explains 16 bases of the junction.

This clone was counted a few times. Its antigen specificity is not known. No much larger clonotype is one base removed from it; base qualities were not supplied. This clonotype was obtained from a woman aged 18-29 years in good health. Sequencing was done on a sample of naive CD4+ T cells from blood. Read against the paper, the sample's cell subset or site label means: true naive CD4+ T cells. The rearranged chain carries TRBV5-4 and TRBJ2-1; 9 bases in between match TRBD1. The CDR3 loop reads CASATGVWTGEHEQFF. Here is the DNA: TGTGCCAGCGCTACCGGGGTGTGGACAGGGGAGCATGAGCAGTTCTTC.